Following are 26 T cell receptor beta chains from one sample sequenced in a study of healthy donors' naive CD4 and CD8 T cells. Each TCR library used roughly 0.45 ug of total RNA and a linear amplification protocol. TCRdb ran MiXCR on the reads and lists one entry per CDR3 protein. The sample contains roughly 200,000 distinct CDR3 sequences, about four fifths of which appear only once. The sample was naive CD4+ and CD8+ T cells sorted from blood, pooled from several donors. The receptors here all came from a pool of human donors in good health; the sample pools cells from several healthy donors.

This chain joins TRBV19 and TRBJ1-5; the D is unclear. This CDR3 contains 12 residues. CDR1 and CDR2 (germline): LNHDA, SQIVND (reference sequence). Trimming removed 10 bases from V and 3 bases from J, with 10 bases in between. CDR3 nucleotides: TGTGCCACCAGTCAGAACAATCAGCCCCAGCATTTT. Translated: CATSQNNQPQHF. Drawing the rest from reference TRBV19 and TRBJ1-5, the complete variable domain is DGGITQSPKYLFRKEGQNVTLSCEQNLNHDAMYWYRQDPGQGLRLIYYSQIVNDFQKGDIAEGYSVSREKKESFPLTVTSAQKNPTAFYLCATSQNNQPQHFGDGTRLSIL.

The chain links TRBV10-3 to TRBJ2-7; D is possibly TRBD1 (6 bases). Germline V gives CDR1 ENHRY, CDR2 SYGVKD. This CDR3 comprises 17 residues. Trimming shortened V by 6 bases and J by 2 bases, and 23 bases separated the two germline ends. CDR3 protein: CAISRWIRDTRTYEQYF. For the CDR3, the DNA is TGTGCCATCAGCCGATGGATTCGGGACACGAGAACCTACGAGCAGTACTTC.

The chain joins TRBV19 to TRBJ1-4; D call uncertain. The germline V and J ends were trimmed by 4 bases and 0 bases, with 9 bases remaining between them. From germline, CDR1 is LNHDA and CDR2 SQIVND (reference sequence). The CDR3 spans 15 residues. Here the CDR3 reads CASSNRIPTNEKLFF. In nucleotides, the CDR3 is TGTGCCAGTAGTAACCGGATCCCAACTAATGAAAAACTGTTTTTT.

This clonotype appeared a single time. This sequence joins TRBV29-1 and TRBJ1-1; D is unclear. This CDR3 contains 11 residues. Trimming left V 8 bases short and J 4 bases short, with 11 bases between. The germline CDR1 and CDR2 sequences are SQVTM and ANQGSEA. CDR3 sequence reads: CSSRVGTEAFF. In DNA form, the CDR3 reads TGCAGCTCTAGGGTTGGCACTGAAGCTTTCTTT.

The chain recombines TRBV30 with TRBJ1-2; D not certain. There are 11 residues in the CDR3. V was cut by 0 bases and J by 8 bases, with 7 bases left in between. CDR1 is GTSNPN, CDR2 SVGIG, per germline (reference sequence). The CDR3 spells CAWSVRIGYTF. In DNA form, the CDR3 reads TGTGCCTGGAGTGTACGGATCGGCTACACCTTC.

This clonotype has just a few counts. CDR3 sequence (DNA): TGTGCCAGCAGAATGGGCAGGGTTGCTTTCTTT. It is translated as CASRMGRVAFF. The chain is built from TRBV6-5 and TRBJ1-1, with D possibly matching TRBD1 (5 bases). The germline V gene has CDR1 MNHEY and CDR2 SVGAGI. The CDR3 covers 11 residues. V dropped 6 bases and J dropped 11 bases, with 13 bases sitting between them.

The chain is built from TRBV6-6 and TRBJ1-2, with D possibly matching TRBD1 (6 bases). The CDR3 consists of 18 residues. V dropped 6 bases and J dropped 1 base, with 24 bases sitting between them. From germline, CDR1 is MNHNY and CDR2 SVGAGI (reference sequence). In DNA, the CDR3 is TGTGCCAGCAGCCGTGTACTCAGGGGCCCCTTGGATAACTATGGCTACACCTTC. Protein product: CASSRVLRGPLDNYGYTF.

The V gene is TRBV19, the J gene TRBJ2-1; the match to TRBD2 covers 11 bases. CDR3 length: 17 residues. Germline CDR1 is LNHDA and CDR2 is SQIVND (reference sequence). V shed 5 bases and J 0 bases; nucleotides not matched to a gene: 6. The CDR3 here is CASSSRTSGSSYNEQFF. The CDR3 DNA reads TGTGCCAGTAGTTCCCGTACTAGCGGGAGCTCCTACAATGAGCAGTTCTTC. The full variable domain, rest sourced from reference TRBV19 and TRBJ2-1, is DGGITQSPKYLFRKEGQNVTLSCEQNLNHDAMYWYRQDPGQGLRLIYYSQIVNDFQKGDIAEGYSVSREKKESFPLTVTSAQKNPTAFYLCASSSRTSGSSYNEQFFGPGTRLTVL.

The rearrangement joins TRBV30 to TRBJ2-1; 11 nucleotides match TRBD2. The V gene end was trimmed by 7 bases and the J gene end by 2 bases; junction bases not matched to a gene: 7. This CDR3 is built from 15 residues. Germline CDR1 GTSNPN, CDR2 SVGIG (reference sequence). The CDR3 sequence: CAYLLAGGAYNEQFF. CDR3 DNA sequence: TGTGCCTACCTGTTAGCGGGAGGGGCCTACAATGAGCAGTTCTTC.

The V and J genes are TRBV30 and TRBJ2-7; D is unclear. The length of the CDR3 is 11 residues. V gave up 3 bases and J gave up 3 bases, with 6 bases separating them. The V gene's germline CDR1 is GTSNPN and CDR2 SVGIG (reference sequence). CDR3 DNA sequence: TGTGCCTGGAGGCGGTACTACGAGCAGTACTTC. Translating it yields CAWRRYYEQYF.

V usage is TRBV18 and J usage is TRBJ1-5, with D perhaps TRBD1 (5 bases). Germline-derived CDR1 and CDR2 are KGHSH and LQKENI. Deletions cut 3 bases from V and 4 bases from J, with 13 bases between. The CDR3 length is 15 residues. The CDR3 loop is CASSPATAENQPQHF. CDR3 nucleotides: TGTGCCAGCTCACCGGCGACAGCAGAGAATCAGCCCCAGCATTTT.

The chain uses TRBV29-1 and TRBJ2-7; TRBD1 is a possible D gene (5 bases). Trimming took off 3 bases at V and 3 bases at J, with 15 bases between the two ends. This CDR3 has 14 amino acids. Germline loops: CDR1 SQVTM, CDR2 ANQGSEA. CDR3 DNA sequence: TGCAGCGTTGACTGGGGCTCAGAAGGCTACGAGCAGTACTTC. Residues: CSVDWGSEGYEQYF.

The chain combines TRBV5-4 with TRBJ2-1, with 11 bases that match TRBD2. Losses at the gene ends were 2 bases for V and 8 bases for J; bases not matched to a gene: 9. The V gene's germline CDR1 is SGHNT and CDR2 YYREEE (reference sequence). This CDR3 spans 16 amino acids. CDR3 region: CASSLATSGGWDEQFF. DNA of the CDR3: TGTGCCAGCAGCTTAGCTACTAGCGGGGGATGGGATGAGCAGTTCTTC.

The chain couples TRBV6-5 to TRBJ1-1; maybe TRBD1 (5 bases). From germline, CDR1 is MNHEY and CDR2 SVGAGI. The CDR3 totals 12 residues. V lost 8 bases and J lost 7, with 14 bases in between. The CDR3 bases are TGTGCCAGCCAGGGCCTGGTCGGTGAAGCTTTCTTT. It translates to CASQGLVGEAFF.

J is TRBJ1-1 and V is TRBV19, with D unclear. The V end lost 3 bases, the J end lost 1 base, and 9 bases lay between the germline ends. The CDR3 runs 14 residues. CDR1 LNHDA and CDR2 SQIVND come from the germline V gene (reference sequence). The CDR3 sequence: CASSIGRTNTEAFF. The CDR3 DNA is TGTGCCAGTAGTATCGGACGGACGAACACTGAAGCTTTCTTT. Supplemented by reference TRBV19 and TRBJ1-1, the full variable domain reads DGGITQSPKYLFRKEGQNVTLSCEQNLNHDAMYWYRQDPGQGLRLIYYSQIVNDFQKGDIAEGYSVSREKKESFPLTVTSAQKNPTAFYLCASSIGRTNTEAFFGQGTRLTVV.

The chain links TRBV6-5 to TRBJ2-2, with D maybe TRBD2 (5 bases). This CDR3 spans 15 amino acids. In germline, CDR1 is MNHEY, CDR2 SVGAGI. Trimming took off 3 bases at V and 1 base at J, with 9 bases between the two ends. CDR3 loop: CASSYIGLNTGELFF. The CDR3 coding sequence is TGTGCCAGCAGTTATATCGGACTGAACACCGGGGAGCTGTTTTTT.

For the CDR3, the DNA is TGTGCCAGCAATACTTTCCCGACAGACATGAACACTGAAGCTTTCTTT. It specifies CASNTFPTDMNTEAFF. The chain combines TRBV27 with TRBJ1-1, with D perhaps TRBD1 (5 bases). The CDR3 consists of 16 residues. Trimming removed 7 bases from V and 0 bases from J, with 18 bases in between. Per the germline V gene, CDR1 is MNHEY and CDR2 is SMNVEV (reference sequence).

The V gene is TRBV6-2 or TRBV6-3, the J gene TRBJ2-3, with 9 positions matching TRBD2. The germline CDR1 and CDR2 sequences are MNHEY and SVGEGT. J gave up 1 base and V 10 bases, and 15 bases lay outside the gene matches. The CDR3 covers 17 residues. The CDR3 coding sequence is TGTGCCACCGCTCCGCCCGGGCTAGCGGGACGCACAGATACGCAGTATTTT. Its translation is CATAPPGLAGRTDTQYF.

The chain couples TRBV5-4 to TRBJ2-1; D is possibly TRBD2 (6 bases). There are 14 residues in the CDR3. Germline V gene data show CDR1 as SGHNT and CDR2 as YYREEE (reference sequence). Trimming removed 4 bases at V and 6 bases at J, with 14 bases between. The CDR3 sequence is CASSDQRAINEQFF. CDR3 nucleotide sequence: TGTGCCAGCAGCGACCAGCGGGCCATCAATGAGCAGTTCTTC.

The genes are TRBV5-1 and TRBJ1-1, with D hard to call. The CDR3 is 13 residues long. CDR1 SGHRS and CDR2 YFSETQ come from the germline V gene. The V end lost 5 bases, the J end lost 10 bases, and 18 bases lay between the germline ends. The CDR3 sequence is CASRYGPELGAFF. The CDR3 nucleotides are TGCGCCAGCAGATATGGCCCGGAGCTTGGAGCTTTCTTT.

The chain couples TRBV5-1 to TRBJ1-6; 9 positions match TRBD1. The CDR3 is 16 amino acids. The V segment lost 4 bases and the J segment 9 bases; nucleotides outside the gene matches: 11. Germline lookup yields CDR1 SGHRS and CDR2 YFSETQ. CDR3 coding DNA: TGCGCCAGCAGCAACCGGGACAGGGACTCTAGTTCACCCCTCCACTTT. This translates into CASSNRDRDSSSPLHF. Filled out from reference TRBV5-1 and TRBJ1-6, the complete variable domain reads KAGVTQTPRYLIKTRGQQVTLSCSPISGHRSVSWYQQTPGQGLQFLFEYFSETQRNKGNFPGRFSGRQFSNSRSEMNVSTLELGDSALYLCASSNRDRDSSSPLHFGNGTRLTVT.

This clonotype has only one observation. The chain carries TRBV7-8 and TRBJ2-2, with 11 bases lining up with TRBD1. Unmatched junction bases numbered 3, after V lost 3 bases and J lost 3 bases. Per germline, CDR1 SGHVS and CDR2 FQNEAQ. This CDR3 spans 16 amino acids. The CDR3 DNA is TGTGCCAGCAGCTTTCGGACAGGGGGCTACACCGGGGAGCTGTTTTTT. It encodes CASSFRTGGYTGELFF.

The J gene is TRBJ2-5, the V gene TRBV19; D possibly matches TRBD1 or TRBD2 (5 bases each). Germline V gene sequence: CDR1 LNHDA, CDR2 SQIVND (reference sequence). With 3 bases removed from V and 5 bases from J, the gap between germline ends came to 10 bases. There are 13 residues in the CDR3. The CDR3 spells CASSMSGTETQYF. CDR3 coding DNA: TGTGCCAGTAGTATGTCAGGGACGGAGACCCAGTACTTC.

The chain has TRBV4-3 and TRBJ2-3, with TRBD2 matching 12 bases. CDR3 length equals 16 residues. Germline V gene sequence: CDR1 LGHNA, CDR2 YSLEER. V dropped 4 bases and J dropped 6; count of bases not matched to a gene: 8. The CDR3 nucleotides read TGCGCCAGCAGCCCCCGACTAGCGGGAGTCCAGGATACGCAGTATTTT. Amino acid sequence: CASSPRLAGVQDTQYF.

This chain joins TRBV29-1 and TRBJ2-7; 8 bases map to TRBD1. Germline V gene lookup returns CDR1 SQVTM and CDR2 ANQGSEA. The CDR3 totals 15 residues. J was trimmed by 2 bases and V by 7 bases; bases with no gene match: 13. CDR3 protein: CSANYRTGLAYEQYF. As DNA, the CDR3 is TGCAGCGCGAACTACAGGACAGGGTTGGCCTACGAGCAGTACTTC.

This chain uses TRBV7-8 with TRBJ2-1; possibly TRBD2 for D (6 bases). Germline V gene sequence: CDR1 SGHVS, CDR2 FQNEAQ. Trimming pared 1 base from V and 4 bases from J, leaving 14 bases between. This CDR3 contains 16 residues. The CDR3 spells CASSLGWAGNYNEQFF. CDR3 sequence (DNA): TGTGCCAGCAGCTTAGGCTGGGCGGGAAATTACAATGAGCAGTTCTTC. The whole variable domain, filled in from reference TRBV7-8 and TRBJ2-1, reads GAGVSQSPRYKVAKRGQDVALRCDPISGHVSLFWYQQALGQGPEFLTYFQNEAQLDKSGLPSDRFFAERPEGSVSTLKIQRTQQEDSAVYLCASSLGWAGNYNEQFFGPGTRLTVL.